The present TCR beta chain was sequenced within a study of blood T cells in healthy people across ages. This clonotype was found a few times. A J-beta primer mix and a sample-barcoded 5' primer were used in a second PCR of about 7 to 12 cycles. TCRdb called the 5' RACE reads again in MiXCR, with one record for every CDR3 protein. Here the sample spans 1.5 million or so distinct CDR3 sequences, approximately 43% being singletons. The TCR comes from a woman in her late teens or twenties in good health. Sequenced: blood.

The CDR3 protein is CASSLVADSSYNEQFF. The CDR3 region has the DNA TGCGCCAGCAGCTTGGTTGCGGATAGCTCCTACAATGAGCAGTTCTTC. The chain links TRBV5-1 to TRBJ2-1; no clear D. Deletions cut 0 bases from V and 0 bases from J, with 10 bases between. The CDR3 contains 16 residues. CDR1 and CDR2 from the germline V gene are SGHRS and YFSETQ.